This TCR beta chain is from a study of blood T cell repertoires in COVID-19. This CDR3 has 14 amino acids. V lost 5 bases and J lost 5, with 10 bases in between. In germline, CDR1 is MNHNY, CDR2 SVGAGI (reference sequence). Using immunoSEQ multiplex PCR, the repertoire was profiled, and TCRdb retains in-frame clones only, with some absent. The table records around 200,000 clones, around four fifths of them present only once. This chain uses TRBV6-6 with TRBJ1-6, with D possibly matching TRBD1 (6 bases). The sequence was obtained from a woman older than 75 with active or convalescent COVID-19. Sequencing was carried out using peripheral blood. The DNA of the CDR3 is TGTGCCAGCAGTCTACAGGGAGATAATTCACCCCTCCACTTT. Translation gives CASSLQGDNSPLHF.